The clone carrying this TCR beta chain was seen a single time. The protocol was immunoSEQ multiplex PCR, while the TCRdb copy is restricted to in-frame clones and leaves out a portion. In the table there are roughly 38,000 clones, around 87% of which are singletons. The CDR3 sequence is 12 residues long. The V end was cut by 5 bases, the J end by 8 bases, with 10 bases between. The V gene's germline CDR1 is MNHNS and CDR2 SASEGT. The sample is drawn from a study of PD-1 blockade in classical Hodgkin lymphoma. In every patient, relapse followed autologous stem cell transplantation, while exposure to brentuximab vedotin differed.

The chain couples TRBV6-1 to TRBJ2-1; D unclear. The source is a human donor with classical Hodgkin lymphoma. Here the sequenced sample was peripheral blood mononuclear cells (PBMCs), taken before the second cycle of nivolumab. CDR3 protein: CASSHSIDEQFF. DNA of the CDR3: TGTGCCAGCAGTCATAGCATAGATGAGCAGTTCTTC.